The entry that follows covers one TCR beta chain sequence. This record comes from a study of blood T cell repertoires in COVID-19. On the study more broadly: T cells, B-cell-depleted T cells, or PBMCs supplied cDNA or gDNA.

The ends were cut back, 7 bases at V and 0 bases at J, with 12 bases in the middle. CDR3 length equals 14 residues. Per germline, CDR1 MDHEN and CDR2 SYDVKM. Produced via immunoSEQ multiplex PCR; TCRdb's table is partial and in-frame only. The table lists some 41,000 clones, 83% of them singletons, with around 42% in the top ten. This receptor was identified in a woman at least 80 years old with active or convalescent COVID-19. The rearrangement links TRBV28 to TRBJ1-1, with a tentative D call TRBD1 (5 bases). The sample was peripheral blood. DNA for the CDR3: TGTGCCAGCAACCTGGACAATGTGAACACTGAAGCTTTCTTT. Translated, it gives CASNLDNVNTEAFF.